The T cell receptor (beta chain) under discussion was sequenced for a study of T cells in Graves' hyperthyroidism and ophthalmopathy. The trim removed 0 bases at V and 3 bases at J, leaving 12 bases unmatched. Germline CDR1 reads SGDLS; CDR2 reads YYNGEE. This CDR3 spans 18 amino acids. The investigators amplified TCR beta CDR3 regions from RNA transcripts. The study used the HTBI primer set for a first-round RT-PCR of the TCR CDR3. TCRdb re-derived calls from the multiplex PCR reads in MiXCR, one entry per CDR3 protein. Here the sample spans 640,000 or so distinct CDR3 sequences, under 15% being singletons. Exclusion followed for patients with uncontrolled infection, other autoimmune disease, pregnancy or lactation. This clonotype was recorded many times.

The receptor was derived from a woman aged 40-49 years with Graves' ophthalmopathy. Input material: blood. The chain links TRBV9 to TRBJ2-7, with TRBD2 matching over 10 bases. The CDR3 nucleotides read TGTGCCAGCAGCGTAGGTACGACTAGCGGGCAGATCGACTACGAGCAGTACTTC. Its protein is CASSVGTTSGQIDYEQYF.